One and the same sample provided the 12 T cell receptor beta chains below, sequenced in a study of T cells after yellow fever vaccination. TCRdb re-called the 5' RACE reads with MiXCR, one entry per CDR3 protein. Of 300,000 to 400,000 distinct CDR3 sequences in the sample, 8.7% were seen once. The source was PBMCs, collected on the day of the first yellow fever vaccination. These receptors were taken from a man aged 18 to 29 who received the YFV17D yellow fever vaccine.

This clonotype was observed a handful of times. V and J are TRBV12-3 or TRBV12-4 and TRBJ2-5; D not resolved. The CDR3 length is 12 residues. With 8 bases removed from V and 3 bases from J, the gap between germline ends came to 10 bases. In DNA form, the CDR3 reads TGTGCCAGCGGGATATCGGAAGAGACCCAGTACTTC. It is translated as CASGISEETQYF.

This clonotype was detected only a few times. The CDR3 DNA reads as TGTGCCAGCAGCCCCGGGACTACCGGGGGGGAGACCCAGTACTTC. Translated: CASSPGTTGGETQYF. This chain connects TRBV7-3 to TRBJ2-5, with 7 bases lining up with TRBD2. The CDR3 is 15 amino acids. The V gene's germline CDR1 is SGHTA and CDR2 FQGTGA. The V segment lost 5 bases and the J segment 5 bases; nucleotides outside the gene matches: 11.

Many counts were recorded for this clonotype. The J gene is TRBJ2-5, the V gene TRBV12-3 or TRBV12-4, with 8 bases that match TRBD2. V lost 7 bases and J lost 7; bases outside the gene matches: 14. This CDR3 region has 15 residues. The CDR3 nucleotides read TGTGCCAGCACCCCCTATTCGGGGGGGAAGACGACCCAGTACTTC. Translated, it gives CASTPYSGGKTTQYF.

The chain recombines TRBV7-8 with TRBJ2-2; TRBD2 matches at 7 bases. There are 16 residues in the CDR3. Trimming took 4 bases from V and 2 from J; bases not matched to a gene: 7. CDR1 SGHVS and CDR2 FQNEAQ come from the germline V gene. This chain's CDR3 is CASSSLAGVNTGELFF. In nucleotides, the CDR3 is TGTGCCAGCAGCTCTCTTGCGGGGGTCAACACCGGGGAGCTGTTTTTT.

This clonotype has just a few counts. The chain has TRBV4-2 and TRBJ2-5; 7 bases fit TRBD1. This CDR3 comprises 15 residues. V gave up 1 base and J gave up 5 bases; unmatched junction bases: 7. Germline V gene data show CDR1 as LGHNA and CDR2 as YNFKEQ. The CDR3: CASSQVRDSWETQYF. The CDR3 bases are TGTGCCAGCAGCCAAGTACGGGACAGTTGGGAGACCCAGTACTTC.

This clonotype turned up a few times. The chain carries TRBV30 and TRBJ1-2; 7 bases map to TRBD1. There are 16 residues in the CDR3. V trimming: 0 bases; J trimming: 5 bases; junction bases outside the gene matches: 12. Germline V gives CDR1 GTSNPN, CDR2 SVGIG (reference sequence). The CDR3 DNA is TGTGCCTGGAGTGTACTGAAGGCAGGGGGAGGGTATGGCTACACCTTC. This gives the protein CAWSVLKAGGGYGYTF.

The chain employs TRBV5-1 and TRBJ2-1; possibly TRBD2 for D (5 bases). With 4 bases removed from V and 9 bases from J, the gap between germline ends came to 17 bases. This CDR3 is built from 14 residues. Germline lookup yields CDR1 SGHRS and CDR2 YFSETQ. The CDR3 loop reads CASSNSGRGGEQFF. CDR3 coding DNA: TGCGCCAGCAGCAACTCGGGTCGGGGTGGTGAGCAGTTCTTC. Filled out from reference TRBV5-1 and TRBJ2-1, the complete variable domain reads KAGVTQTPRYLIKTRGQQVTLSCSPISGHRSVSWYQQTPGQGLQFLFEYFSETQRNKGNFPGRFSGRQFSNSRSEMNVSTLELGDSALYLCASSNSGRGGEQFFGPGTRLTVL.

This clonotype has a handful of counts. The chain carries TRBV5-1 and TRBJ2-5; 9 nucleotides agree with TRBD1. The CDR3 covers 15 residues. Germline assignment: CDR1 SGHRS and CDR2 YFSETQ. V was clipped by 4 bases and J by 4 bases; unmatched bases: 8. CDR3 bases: TGCGCCAGCAGCGTCGGGACAGGGAGGCGAGAGACCCAGTACTTC. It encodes CASSVGTGRRETQYF.

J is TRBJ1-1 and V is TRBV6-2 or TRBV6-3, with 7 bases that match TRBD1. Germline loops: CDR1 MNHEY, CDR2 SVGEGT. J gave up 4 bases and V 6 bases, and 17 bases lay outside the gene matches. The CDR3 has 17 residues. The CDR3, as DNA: TGTGCCAGCAGACTCCATTCGCAGACAGGGCCGGGCACTGAAGCTTTCTTT. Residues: CASRLHSQTGPGTEAFF.

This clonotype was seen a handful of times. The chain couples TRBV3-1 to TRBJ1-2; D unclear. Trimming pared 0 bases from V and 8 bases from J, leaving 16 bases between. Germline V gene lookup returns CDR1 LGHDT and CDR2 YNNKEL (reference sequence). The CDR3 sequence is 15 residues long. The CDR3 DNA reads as TGTGCCAGCAGCCAAGATTCGACGCCGATTGAGGGCTACACCTTC. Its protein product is CASSQDSTPIEGYTF.

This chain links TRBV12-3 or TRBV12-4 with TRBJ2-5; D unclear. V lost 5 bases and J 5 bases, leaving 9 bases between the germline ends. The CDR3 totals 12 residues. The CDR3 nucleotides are TGTGCCAGCAGTGCAGGTCTCGAGACCCAGTACTTC. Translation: CASSAGLETQYF.

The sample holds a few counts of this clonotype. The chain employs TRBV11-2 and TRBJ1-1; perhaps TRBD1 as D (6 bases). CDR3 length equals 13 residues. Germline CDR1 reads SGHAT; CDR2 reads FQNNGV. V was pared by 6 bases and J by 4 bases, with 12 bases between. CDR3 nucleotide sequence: TGTGCCAGCAGAGAACAGGGCTTCACTGAAGCTTTCTTT. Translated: CASREQGFTEAFF.